This T cell receptor (beta chain) was captured in a study of cytomegalovirus exposure and HLA in healthy donors. The CDR3 spans 14 residues. Germline assignment: CDR1 SEHNR and CDR2 FQNEAQ (reference sequence). The V gene end was trimmed by 1 base and the J gene end by 8 bases; junction bases not matched to a gene: 6. PCR was performed using 60 Vbeta and 13 Jbeta primers. As processed by the authors: It was a later analysis that counted 79 million or so unique TCR beta chains, of which around 11 million were shared. Clones were read by immunoSEQ multiplex PCR, and TCRdb kept only the in-frame ones, dropping some. Clone size and the V and J calls come from that table; the DNA yielded D and trimming. The sample table includes about 170,000 clones. Study-wide findings and caveats: Some public TCRs appeared in many individuals, while most sequences were rare. Specificity of a few CMV-associated chains for CMV antigens was verified in vitro.

About this clone: Its antigen is undetermined.

The rearrangement links TRBV7-9 to TRBJ1-2; 8 bases are shared with TRBD1. The specimen sequenced was PBMCs. The source is a woman aged 18-29 years in good health and CMV-seropositive. CDR3 amino acids: CASSLGDRIRGYTF. The CDR3 DNA sequence: TGTGCCAGCAGCTTAGGGGACAGGATTAGGGGCTACACCTTC. The full variable domain, with the rest looked up from reference TRBV7-9 and TRBJ1-2, is DTGVSQNPRHKITKRGQNVTFRCDPISEHNRLYWYRQTLGQGPEFLTYFQNEAQLEKSRLLSDRFSAERPKGSFSTLEIQRTEQGDSAMYLCASSLGDRIRGYTFGSGTRLTVV.